The 13 T cell receptor beta chains given below trace back to one sample, sequenced in a study of tumor-infiltrating lymphocytes in primary liver carcinoma. From unsorted bulk tissue weighing 20-30 mg, DNA and RNA were co-extracted. From 400 to 550 ng total RNA, TCR beta cDNA was generated with a primer in the constant region. Sequencing libraries for TCR beta derived from three nested multiplex PCR rounds that used slightly modified ARM-PCR. The opening two PCR rounds, about 11 cycles each, paired TRBV1-TRBV30 forward primers with a C-beta reverse primer. TCRdb reprocessed the multiplex PCR reads with MiXCR, giving one entry per CDR3 protein. The sample holds tens of thousands of distinct CDR3 sequences; roughly two thirds are singletons and the top ten take 40% to 45%. The material sequenced was liver tumor tissue from sampling region 4. This sample's subset: tumor region T4, right-lateral pole. These receptors came from a man aged 40-49 years with primary liver carcinoma and hepatitis B virus infection.

The gene calls are TRBV29-1 and TRBJ1-2, with D tentatively TRBD1 (5 bases). The CDR3 sequence is 13 residues long. Germline CDR1 is SQVTM and CDR2 is ANQGSEA. For the CDR3, the DNA is TGCAGTTCGGCGGGGGTTCTAGACTATGGCTACACCTTC. Translated, it gives CSSAGVLDYGYTF. Complete variable domain (other parts from reference TRBV29-1 and TRBJ1-2): SAVISQKPSRDICQRGTSLTIQCQVDSQVTMMFWYRQQPGQSLTLIATANQGSEATYESGFVIDKFPISRPNLTFSTLTVSNMSPEDSSIYLCSSAGVLDYGYTFGSGTRLTVV.

A remark on this clonotype: Sequence at one end of the junction differs from germline and may be a read error. The rearrangement joins TRBV6-4 to TRBJ2-3; perhaps TRBD1 as D (6 bases). The CDR3 totals 13 residues. Germline V gene sequence: CDR1 MRHNA, CDR2 SNTAGT. The CDR3 bases are TGTGCCACCAGTGATACAGGGACAGATACGCAGTATTTT. Amino acid sequence: CATSDTGTDTQYF.

This clonotype occurred many times. One end of the junction is discordant with germline, which a read error may explain. The chain has TRBV6-6 and TRBJ1-1; no reliable D call. CDR3 length equals 13 residues. Germline-derived CDR1 and CDR2 are MNHNY and SVGAGI (reference sequence). In DNA, the CDR3 is TGTGTCAGCAGTCGACACATGAACACTGAAGCTTTCTTT. This encodes CVSSRHMNTEAFF.

Points on this clonotype: A read error may be the cause here, since a much bigger clone is one base away. This chain links TRBV4-1 with TRBJ2-5; 12 nucleotides align to TRBD2. This CDR3 comprises 17 residues. CDR1 is MGHRA and CDR2 is YSYEKL in the germline V gene. This CDR3 is CAGSQAASGRALETQYF. The DNA for the CDR3 is TGCGCCGGCAGCCAAGCGGCTAGCGGGAGGGCCCTGGAGACCCAGTACTTC.

This clonotype was observed a single time. The junction does not match germline at one end; this may be a read error. The genes are TRBV28 and TRBJ1-5; a weak D match, TRBD1 (6 bases). Looked up from germline, CDR1 is MDHEN and CDR2 is SYDVKM. This CDR3 spans 14 amino acids. This chain's CDR3 is CASRLTGSTQAQHF. CDR3 nucleotide sequence: TGTGCCAGCAGGCTCACAGGGTCGACTCAGGCCCAGCATTTT.

This chain links TRBV7-8 with TRBJ1-1; D possibly corresponds to TRBD1 (5 bases). V was trimmed by 6 bases and J by 5 bases, leaving 16 bases between them. This CDR3 is 14 amino acids long. The V gene's germline CDR1 is SGHVS and CDR2 FQNEAQ. The CDR3, as DNA: TGTGCCAGCAGGGGGGTTAGGGAAAGTACTGAAGCTTTCTTT. Protein product: CASRGVRESTEAFF.

In its sample, this clonotype was seen a few times. CDR3 sequence reads: CASRSSVRNTDTQYF. CDR3 bases: TGCGCCAGCAGGTCTAGCGTGAGGAACACAGATACGCAGTATTTT. The rearrangement joins TRBV5-1 to TRBJ2-3, with D tentatively TRBD2 (6 bases). Germline V CDR1 and CDR2: SGHRS, YFSETQ. Between the trimmed V and J ends, which lost 5 bases and 2 bases, there was a span of 15 bases. The CDR3 covers 15 residues.

This chain uses TRBV10-3 with TRBJ2-2; 7 nucleotides match TRBD2. The CDR3 covers 15 residues. Germline values: CDR1 ENHRY, CDR2 SYGVKD. V shed 4 bases, J shed 15 bases, and the junction held 17 bases outside the gene matches. The CDR3 nucleotides are TGTGCCATCAGTGGAATAGCGGGTAACACCGGGCAGTTGTTTTTT. Residues: CAISGIAGNTGQLFF.

Worth noting for this clonotype: One junction end does not reproduce the germline sequence, and a read error may be involved. The chain couples TRBV11-3 to TRBJ2-2, with D possibly matching TRBD2 (5 bases). The CDR3 runs 15 residues. Germline V gene data show CDR1 as SGHNT and CDR2 as YENEEA. CDR3 sequence (DNA): TGTGCCAGCAGCTTAGAAAACGCGAACGCCGGGGAGCTACTTTTT. As protein: CASSLENANAGELLF.

Turning to this clonotype: A much larger clone differs from this one at a single base, so this may be a read error. The V gene is TRBV5-1, the J gene TRBJ2-7; D unclear. The length of the CDR3 is 15 residues. Germline V gene sequence: CDR1 SGHRS, CDR2 YFSETQ. CDR3 residues: CDSSLGRMSSYEQYF. The CDR3, as DNA: TGCGACAGCAGCTTGGGTCGGATGAGCTCCTACGAGCAGTACTTC.

Worth noting for this clonotype: The junction shows a germline mismatch at one end, possibly a read error. The rearrangement links TRBV10-2 to TRBJ2-2; D is undetermined. CDR1 is WSHSY and CDR2 is SAAADI in the germline V gene. The CDR3 runs to 13 residues. Here the CDR3 reads CACRTLGTGELFF. The CDR3 DNA reads as TGTGCCTGCAGGACCTTAGGGACCGGGGAGCTGTTTTTT.

Note on this clonotype: The conserved final phenylalanine or tryptophan is absent from the CDR3, which likely points to a read error. This chain uses TRBV6-1 with TRBJ2-7, with 11 positions matching TRBD2. Trimming at V came to 6 bases and at J to 3 bases, leaving 4 bases not matched to a gene. The CDR3 is 14 amino acids. The V gene's germline CDR1 is MNHNS and CDR2 SASEGT. The CDR3 reads CASSAGLAGYEQYL. The CDR3 DNA follows: TGTGCCAGCAGCGCAGGACTAGCGGGCTACGAGCAGTACCTC.

With regard to this clonotype: This clone may be a read error of a much larger clone one base away. The CDR3 ends on some other residue instead of the conserved phenylalanine or tryptophan, so this is likely a read error. No DNA is shown, since the ends of the CDR3 on it are uncertain; the CDR3 is the one TCRdb lists. The chain uses TRBV11-2 and TRBJ2-3; the DNA was not used to check the table's D call, TRBD1. The V gene's germline CDR1 is SGHAT and CDR2 FQNNGV. A total of 17 residues make up the CDR3, ends included. CDR3 sequence reads: CASSLDQGETSTDTQYL.